This T cell receptor (beta chain) was identified in a study of monozygotic twins with inflammatory bowel disease. This CDR3 region has 14 residues. CDR1 is SGHVS and CDR2 is FQNEAQ in the germline V gene. As to this clonotype: Its antigen is currently unknown.

Nested amplification of TCRalpha and TCRbeta cDNA involved two PCRs of roughly 16 and 10 cycles. TCRdb re-called the 5' RACE reads, yielding one record per CDR3 amino acid sequence without DNA. Recorded here are approximately 340,000 distinct CDR3 sequences; the top ten clones represent 2% to 2.5%. Points from the study as a whole: Comparison of concordant versus discordant twins revealed no difference in repertoire similarity, possibly due to limited power. Especially where disease activity was present, IBD patients had fewer clonotypes in common with others than healthy twins did.

The J gene is TRBJ1-3, the V gene TRBV7-8. The TCR sequence derives from a human donor with ulcerative colitis or Crohn's disease, or a healthy co-twin of an affected twin (not recorded which). Source material: blood. CDR3 region: CASSVTMRGNTIYF.